The rows below give T cell receptor beta chains drawn from one sample of a study of blood T cell repertoires in COVID-19. Profiling relied on immunoSEQ multiplex PCR, and the TCRdb table lists in-frame clones only, not all of them. The sample records under 200,000 clones, approximately 91% being singletons. Material for sequencing was peripheral blood. The receptors come from a young man with active or convalescent COVID-19. CDR3s include the opening cysteine and the closing phenylalanine or tryptophan. The D gene is left open where the match is weak. Size tells how often a clone was seen (once, few, many) or the class of an expanded clone, and some rows leave it out.

j_gene | abundance | d_gene | v_gene | CDR3aa | CDR3nt
TRBJ1-1 | - | - | TRBV6-4 | CASSEESGTEAFF | TGTGCCAGCAGTGAAGAATCGGGCACTGAAGCTTTCTTT
TRBJ1-5 | - | - | TRBV2 | CASSEAGRDQPQHF | TGTGCCAGCAGTGAAGCGGGCAGGGATCAGCCCCAGCATTTT
TRBJ1-4 | - | TRBD1 | TRBV2 | CASRTGTGGVNEKLFF | TGTGCCAGCAGAACCGGGACAGGGGGTGTCAATGAAAAACTGTTTTTT
TRBJ2-5 | - | TRBD2 | TRBV4-2 | CASSLGLAGETQYF | TGTGCCAGCAGCCTTGGACTAGCCGGCGAGACCCAGTACTTC
TRBJ2-7 | - | TRBD1 | TRBV5-1 | CASSLQHPGQGYEQYF | TGCGCCAGCAGTCTGCAACATCCGGGACAGGGTTACGAGCAGTACTTC
TRBJ2-3 | once | TRBD2 | TRBV12-5 | CASGLGLAGGLDTQYF | TGTGCTAGTGGTTTGGGACTTGCGGGGGGGCTGGATACGCAGTATTTT
TRBJ1-2 | once | - | TRBV10-2 | CASSEASRGGYTF | TGCGCCAGCAGTGAGGCTTCCCGAGGGGGCTACACCTTC
TRBJ1-4 | - | - | TRBV10-2 | CASSDRVTANEKLFF | TGCGCCAGCAGTGACAGAGTGACAGCTAATGAAAAACTGTTTTTT
TRBJ2-7 | - | TRBD2 | TRBV3-1/TRBV3-2 | CASSQVPSGSYEQYF | TGTGCCAGCAGCCAAGTGCCTAGCGGCTCCTACGAGCAGTACTTC
TRBJ2-3 | - | TRBD2 | TRBV4-2 | CASSQDRSSGRLDTQYF | TGTGCCAGCAGCCAAGATCGAAGTAGCGGGAGATTAGATACGCAGTATTTT
TRBJ2-5 | - | TRBD2 | TRBV30 | CAWCGGGQETQYF | TGTGCCTGGTGCGGGGGGGGCCAAGAGACCCAGTACTTC
TRBJ1-3 | - | - | TRBV2 | CASIQQAISGNTIYF | TGTGCCAGCATTCAACAGGCTATCTCTGGAAACACCATATATTTT
TRBJ2-1 | - | - | TRBV6-6 | CASSPRHSYNEQFF | TGTGCCAGCAGTCCGCGGCACTCCTACAATGAGCAGTTCTTC
TRBJ1-4 | - | - | TRBV2 | CASSGIRNEKLFF | TGTGCCAGCAGCGGGATCAGGAATGAAAAACTGTTTTTT
TRBJ1-5 | - | - | TRBV12-3/TRBV12-4 | CASSLGQNQPQHF | TGTGCCAGCAGTCTAGGACAGAATCAGCCCCAGCATTTT
TRBJ1-1 | - | TRBD1 | TRBV2 | CASSEQGARNTEAFF | TGTGCCAGCAGTGAACAGGGGGCCAGAAACACTGAAGCTTTCTTT
TRBJ1-1 | once | - | TRBV27 | CASSLIGVKNTEAFF | TGTGCCAGCAGTTTAATAGGGGTTAAAAACACTGAAGCTTTCTTT
TRBJ1-5 | - | TRBD1 | TRBV3-1/TRBV3-2 | CASSLGQGRQPQHF | TGTGCCAGCAGCCTCGGACAGGGGCGACAGCCCCAGCATTTT
TRBJ1-6 | - | - | TRBV7-2 | CASSAAQGNSPLHF | TGTGCCAGCAGCGCCGCCCAGGGGAACTCACCCCTCCACTTT
TRBJ1-6 | - | TRBD1 | TRBV19 | CASSTTGMNSPLHF | TGTGCCAGTAGTACGACAGGGATGAATTCACCCCTCCACTTT
TRBJ2-4 | - | TRBD2 | TRBV6-5 | CASSPSGGAGNIQYF | TGTGCCAGCAGTCCTAGCGGGGGGGCGGGAAACATTCAGTACTTC
TRBJ1-3 | - | TRBD1 | TRBV19 | CASSPRTGGSGNTIYF | TGTGCCAGTAGTCCCCGGACAGGGGGCTCTGGAAACACCATATATTTT
TRBJ2-7 | - | TRBD1 | TRBV27 | CASSPGTGGVGQYF | TGTGCCAGCAGTCCCGGAACAGGGGGTGTGGGGCAGTACTTC
TRBJ2-7 | - | TRBD1 | TRBV5-1 | CASSLGQGVGEQYF | TGCGCCAGCAGCTTGGGTCAGGGGGTCGGCGAGCAGTACTTC
TRBJ1-2 | - | - | TRBV2 | CASSLARNYGYTF | TGTGCCAGCAGTCTTGCCAGGAACTATGGCTACACCTTC
TRBJ2-1 | - | - | TRBV6-5 | CASSTTGLPYNEQFF | TGTGCCAGCAGTACGACAGGCTTGCCTTACAATGAGCAGTTCTTC
TRBJ2-1 | once | - | TRBV30 | CAWSVPLTGGGSGEQFF | TGTGCCTGGAGTGTTCCCCTTACGGGGGGCGGATCGGGTGAGCAGTTCTTC
TRBJ1-3 | - | TRBD1 | TRBV5-1 | CASSLEGAPGNTIYF | TGCGCCAGCAGCTTGGAGGGGGCACCCGGAAACACCATATATTTT
TRBJ1-5 | - | - | TRBV3-1/TRBV3-2 | CASSQANGNQPQHF | TGTGCCAGCAGCCAAGCTAACGGCAATCAGCCCCAGCATTTT
TRBJ2-3 | - | TRBD2 | TRBV11-2 | CASSLVGTSADTQYF | TGTGCCAGCAGCTTAGTCGGGACTAGCGCAGATACGCAGTATTTT
TRBJ1-3 | - | - | TRBV19 | CASSRGDRRNTIYF | TGTGCCAGTAGTCGGGGGGACCGGCGAAACACCATATATTTT
TRBJ2-2 | - | - | TRBV6-5 | CAIKRDTNTGELFF | TGTGCCATCAAAAGGGACACTAACACCGGGGAGCTGTTTTTT
TRBJ1-4 | - | - | TRBV21-1 | CASSKTRGRLTNEKLFF | TGTGCCAGCAGCAAAACAAGGGGGCGGCTAACTAATGAAAAACTGTTTTTT
TRBJ2-3 | - | - | TRBV10-3 | CAISAPGQSTDTQYF | TGTGCCATCAGTGCCCCGGGACAAAGCACAGATACGCAGTATTTT
TRBJ2-3 | few | TRBD1 | TRBV29-1 | CSVVRQGSTDTQYF | TGCAGCGTGGTCCGACAGGGAAGCACAGATACGCAGTATTTT
TRBJ1-2 | - | - | TRBV6-1 | CASSETGGYGYTF | TGTGCCAGCAGTGAAACAGGCGGCTATGGCTACACCTTC
TRBJ1-3 | - | - | TRBV6-6 | CASRAIISGNTIYF | TGTGCCAGCAGGGCCATTATCTCTGGAAACACCATATATTTT
TRBJ1-2 | - | - | TRBV21-1 | CASSKAPGQGGNYGYTF | TGTGCCAGCAGCAAAGCTCCAGGACAGGGGGGAAACTATGGCTACACCTTC
TRBJ1-5 | - | - | TRBV28 | CASSQGRGPQHF | TGTGCCAGCAGCCAGGGGAGAGGGCCCCAGCATTTT
TRBJ1-1 | - | TRBD1 | TRBV18 | CASSLEEGQGGEAFF | TGTGCCAGCTCACTCGAGGAAGGACAGGGGGGTGAAGCTTTCTTT
TRBJ1-5 | few | - | TRBV2 | CASSDAGRQPQHF | TGTGCCAGCAGTGACGCGGGGAGGCAGCCCCAGCATTTT